The entry that follows covers one T cell receptor (beta chain) sequence. This entry is derived from a study of cytomegalovirus exposure and HLA in healthy donors. PCR used 60 Vbeta primers and 13 Jbeta primers. Only in-frame clones appear in the TCRdb table, and some are missing; sequencing was by immunoSEQ multiplex PCR. The repertoire holds about 160,000 clones, with around 80% as singletons. V dropped 4 bases and J dropped 0 bases, with 10 bases sitting between them. The CDR3 spans 15 residues. The germline V gene has CDR1 LGHNA and CDR2 YNFKEQ. Sequences were obtained from PBMCs. V is TRBV4-2 and J is TRBJ1-5, with no clear D. This TCR derives from a man aged 18 to 30 in good health and CMV-seronegative. The CDR3 loop is CASSRRGYSNQPQHF. The CDR3 nucleotides are TGTGCCAGCAGCCGGCGGGGATATAGCAATCAGCCCCAGCATTTT.